Given below is one T cell receptor (beta chain) in context. The antigen is undetermined. These data come from a study of T cells in Graves' hyperthyroidism and ophthalmopathy. The overall study: It was at initial diagnosis, before any treatment, that peripheral blood was collected.

Stable hyperthyroidism: no ophthalmopathy progression over 18 months of follow-up. Researchers took RNA transcripts and amplified the TCR beta CDR3 regions from them. Initially, a first-round RT-PCR of the TCR CDR3 employed the HTBI primer set. TCRdb reanalysed the multiplex PCR reads using MiXCR and keeps one entry per CDR3 protein. The sample shows about 840,000 distinct CDR3 sequences, 38% of them seen only once. Findings and limits, study-wide: Researchers report that a 13 V-J model separated ophthalmopathy from stable hyperthyroidism.

Sequenced sample: blood. The clonotype comes from a man aged 18 to 35 with Graves' hyperthyroidism.

DNA of the CDR3: TGTGCCATCGGGGGGGGATCTGAGGAGCAGTACTTC. It is translated as CAIGGGSEEQYF. The chain couples TRBV10-3 to TRBJ2-7; TRBD2 agrees at 7 bases. Trimming at V came to 8 bases and at J to 7 bases, leaving 8 bases not matched to a gene. Germline CDR1 is ENHRY and CDR2 is SYGVKD. The CDR3 sequence is 12 residues long.